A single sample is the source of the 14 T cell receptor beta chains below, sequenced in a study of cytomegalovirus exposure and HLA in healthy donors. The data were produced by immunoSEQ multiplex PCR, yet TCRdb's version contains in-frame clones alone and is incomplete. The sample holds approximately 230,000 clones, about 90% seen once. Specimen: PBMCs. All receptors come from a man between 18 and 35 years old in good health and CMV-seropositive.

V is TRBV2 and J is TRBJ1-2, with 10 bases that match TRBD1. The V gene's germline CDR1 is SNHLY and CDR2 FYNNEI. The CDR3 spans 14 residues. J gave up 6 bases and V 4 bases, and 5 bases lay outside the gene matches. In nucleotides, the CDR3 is TGTGCCAGCAGTGTCTTGGGACAGGGGAATGGCTACACCTTC. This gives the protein CASSVLGQGNGYTF.

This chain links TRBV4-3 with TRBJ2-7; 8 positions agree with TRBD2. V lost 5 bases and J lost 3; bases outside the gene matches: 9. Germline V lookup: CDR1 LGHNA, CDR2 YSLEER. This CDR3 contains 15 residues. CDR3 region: CASSVEREQYYEQYF. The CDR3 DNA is TGCGCCAGCAGCGTCGAGCGGGAGCAGTACTACGAGCAGTACTTC.

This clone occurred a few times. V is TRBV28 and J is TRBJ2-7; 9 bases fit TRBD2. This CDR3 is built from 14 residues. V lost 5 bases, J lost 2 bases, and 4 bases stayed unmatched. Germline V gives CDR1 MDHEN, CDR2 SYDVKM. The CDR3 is CASSLSGSAYEQYF. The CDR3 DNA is TGTGCCAGCAGTCTTAGCGGGAGCGCCTACGAGCAGTACTTC.

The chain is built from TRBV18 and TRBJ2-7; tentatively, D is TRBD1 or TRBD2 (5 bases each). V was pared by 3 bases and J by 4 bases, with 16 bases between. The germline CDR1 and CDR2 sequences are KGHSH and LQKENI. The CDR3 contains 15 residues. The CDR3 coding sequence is TGTGCCAGCTCACCCTCCGGTGGGGGTTGGTACGAGCAGTACTTC. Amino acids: CASSPSGGGWYEQYF.

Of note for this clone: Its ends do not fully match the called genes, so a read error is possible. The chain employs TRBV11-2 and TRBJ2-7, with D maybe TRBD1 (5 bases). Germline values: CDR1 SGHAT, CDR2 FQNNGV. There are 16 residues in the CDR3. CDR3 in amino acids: CASSIDVRASNYEQYF. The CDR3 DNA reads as TGTGCCAGCAGCATAGACGTCAGGGCCTCAAACTACGAGCAGTACTTC.

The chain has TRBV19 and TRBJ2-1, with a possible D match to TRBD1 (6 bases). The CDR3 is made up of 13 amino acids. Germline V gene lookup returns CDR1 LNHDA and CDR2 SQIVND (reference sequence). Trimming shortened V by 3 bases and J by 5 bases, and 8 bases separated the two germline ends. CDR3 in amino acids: CASSIRTDNEQFF. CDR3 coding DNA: TGTGCCAGTAGTATTAGGACAGACAATGAGCAGTTCTTC. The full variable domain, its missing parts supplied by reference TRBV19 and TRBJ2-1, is DGGITQSPKYLFRKEGQNVTLSCEQNLNHDAMYWYRQDPGQGLRLIYYSQIVNDFQKGDIAEGYSVSREKKESFPLTVTSAQKNPTAFYLCASSIRTDNEQFFGPGTRLTVL.

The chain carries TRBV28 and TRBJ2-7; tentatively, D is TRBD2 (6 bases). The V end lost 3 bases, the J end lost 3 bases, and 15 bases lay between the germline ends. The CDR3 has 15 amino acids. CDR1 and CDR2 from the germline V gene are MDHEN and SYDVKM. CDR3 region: CASSFRGLKGYEQYF. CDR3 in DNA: TGTGCCAGCAGTTTCCGCGGACTAAAGGGCTACGAGCAGTACTTC.

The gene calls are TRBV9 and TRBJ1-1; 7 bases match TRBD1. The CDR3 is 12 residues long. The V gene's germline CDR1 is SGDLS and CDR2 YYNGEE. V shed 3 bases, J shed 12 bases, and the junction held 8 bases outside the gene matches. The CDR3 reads CASSEGGGGTFF. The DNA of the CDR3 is TGTGCCAGCAGCGAAGGGGGAGGGGGCACTTTCTTT.

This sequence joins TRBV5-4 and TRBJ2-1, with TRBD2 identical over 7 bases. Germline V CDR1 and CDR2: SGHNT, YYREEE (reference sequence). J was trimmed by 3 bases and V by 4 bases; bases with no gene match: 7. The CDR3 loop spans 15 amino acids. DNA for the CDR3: TGTGCCAGCAGCCCGGGGGAGCGGGGCTACAATGAGCAGTTCTTC. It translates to CASSPGERGYNEQFF.

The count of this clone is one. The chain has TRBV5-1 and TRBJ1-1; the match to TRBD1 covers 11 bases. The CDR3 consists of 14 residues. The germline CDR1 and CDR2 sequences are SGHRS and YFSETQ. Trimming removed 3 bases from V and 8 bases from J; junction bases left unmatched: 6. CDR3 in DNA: TGCGCCAGCAGCTCGGGACAGGGGGATATGGAAGCTTTCTTT. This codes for CASSSGQGDMEAFF. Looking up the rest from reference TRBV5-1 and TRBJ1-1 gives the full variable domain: KAGVTQTPRYLIKTRGQQVTLSCSPISGHRSVSWYQQTPGQGLQFLFEYFSETQRNKGNFPGRFSGRQFSNSRSEMNVSTLELGDSALYLCASSSGQGDMEAFFGQGTRLTVV.

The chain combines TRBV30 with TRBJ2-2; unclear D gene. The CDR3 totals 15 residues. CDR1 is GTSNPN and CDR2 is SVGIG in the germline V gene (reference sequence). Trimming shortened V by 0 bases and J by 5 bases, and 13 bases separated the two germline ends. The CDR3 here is CAWSVSSMQTGELFF. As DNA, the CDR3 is TGTGCCTGGAGTGTAAGTTCGATGCAGACCGGGGAGCTGTTTTTT.

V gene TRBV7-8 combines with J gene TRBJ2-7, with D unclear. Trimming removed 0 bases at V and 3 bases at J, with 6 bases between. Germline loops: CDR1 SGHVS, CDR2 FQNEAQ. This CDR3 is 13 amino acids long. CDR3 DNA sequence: TGTGCCAGCAGCTTAGCAAGCCTCTACGAGCAGTACTTC. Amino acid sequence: CASSLASLYEQYF.

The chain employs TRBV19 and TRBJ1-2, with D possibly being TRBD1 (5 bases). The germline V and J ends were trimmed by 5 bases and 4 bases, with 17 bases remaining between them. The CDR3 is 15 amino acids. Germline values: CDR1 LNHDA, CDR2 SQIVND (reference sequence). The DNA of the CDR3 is TGTGCCAGTAGTCCACTATCTAATAGGGGCTATGGCTACACCTTC. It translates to CASSPLSNRGYGYTF.

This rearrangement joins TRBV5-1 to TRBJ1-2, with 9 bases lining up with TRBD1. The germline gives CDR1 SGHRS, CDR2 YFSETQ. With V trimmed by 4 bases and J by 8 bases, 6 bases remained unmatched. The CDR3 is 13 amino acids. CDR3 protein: CASSLGQGDGYTF. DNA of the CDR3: TGCGCCAGCAGCCTGGGACAGGGTGACGGCTACACCTTC.